This paragraph reports one TCR beta chain. Amplification used 60 Vbeta primers and 13 Jbeta primers. The authors' processing: In a later analysis, the count reached about 80 million unique TCR beta chains, with about 9.9 million shared. The protocol was immunoSEQ multiplex PCR, while the TCRdb copy is restricted to in-frame clones and leaves out a portion. Clonal size and the V and J genes are those of that table, whereas D and trimming came from the DNA. Of about 140,000 clones listed, roughly 79% are singletons. The sample belongs to a study of cytomegalovirus exposure and HLA in healthy donors. This receptor was obtained from a man between 18 and 35 years old in good health and CMV-seronegative. Specimen: PBMCs.

CDR3 sequence reads: CASSGGDSTRQPQHF. CDR3 coding DNA: TGTGCCAGCAGTGGTGGCGACAGCACGCGTCAGCCCCAGCATTTT. The rearrangement links TRBV2 to TRBJ1-5; D might be TRBD1 (5 bases). The V end lost 4 bases, the J end lost 6 bases, and 16 bases lay between the germline ends. CDR3 size: 15 residues. The germline CDR1 and CDR2 sequences are SNHLY and FYNNEI.